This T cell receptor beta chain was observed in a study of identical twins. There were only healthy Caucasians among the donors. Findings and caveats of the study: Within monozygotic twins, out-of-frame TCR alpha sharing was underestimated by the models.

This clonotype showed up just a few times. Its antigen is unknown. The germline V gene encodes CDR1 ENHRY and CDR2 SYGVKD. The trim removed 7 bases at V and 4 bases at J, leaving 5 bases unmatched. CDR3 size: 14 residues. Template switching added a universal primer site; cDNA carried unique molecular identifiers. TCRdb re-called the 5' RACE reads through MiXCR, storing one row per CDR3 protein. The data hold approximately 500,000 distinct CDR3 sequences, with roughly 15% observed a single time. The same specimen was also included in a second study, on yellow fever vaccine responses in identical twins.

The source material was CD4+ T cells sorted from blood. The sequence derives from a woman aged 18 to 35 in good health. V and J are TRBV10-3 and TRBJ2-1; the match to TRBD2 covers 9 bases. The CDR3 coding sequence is TGTGCCATCATGGGAGCGGGAGGTTACAATGAGCAGTTCTTC. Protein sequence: CAIMGAGGYNEQFF.